This T cell receptor beta chain appears in the sequencing data of a study of cytomegalovirus exposure and HLA in healthy donors. This CDR3 comprises 12 residues. V lost 3 bases to trimming and J lost 8 bases, with 8 bases between them. Per the germline V gene, CDR1 is MNHEY and CDR2 is SMNVEV (reference sequence). Primers included in the PCR were 60 Vbeta and 13 Jbeta primers. Here immunoSEQ multiplex PCR was the method, and the copy in TCRdb shows in-frame clones only, minus some. This table lists 150,000 to 200,000 clones. This receptor was identified in a woman aged 55-75 years in good health and CMV-seronegative. The chain links TRBV27 to TRBJ2-1; D remains ambiguous. The sequenced sample consisted of PBMCs. CDR3 amino acids: CASSFMSHEQFF. The CDR3 coding sequence is TGTGCCAGCAGTTTTATGTCCCATGAGCAGTTCTTC.